Described below is a single T cell receptor beta chain sequence and its context. This clonotype was recorded at least ten times. It has no known antigen specificity. Base-call qualities are not available, and no considerably larger clone is one nucleotide away. Sequencing was performed on an Illumina HiSeq 1500. TCRdb handled the public reads itself, with Q25 trimming in fastp and clone calling in MiXCR, and kept productive beta chains. Records with the same CDR3 protein are collapsed into one entry carrying the most frequent genes and DNA. The sample table shows 150,000 to 200,000 distinct CDR3 sequences, and about an eighth are seen once. 27% of the sample lies in the top ten. The sample originates from a study of T cell repertoires in cytomegalovirus infection (dated by TCRdb to 2018 to 2020). About the study as a whole: The HLA type of each donor mattered for the analysis, because public TCR beta signatures pointed to carriage of CMV infection along with the matching HLA type.

Broader findings and caveats from the paper: Carriers of CMV infection plus the relevant HLA type were discriminated by the cumulative frequency of public TCR beta family members in the study cohort and in an independent approximately 340-donor cohort. The ex vivo response was dominated by HLA-C-restricted CMV-specific TCR beta clonotypes, which also provided the single most frequent clonotype in two of eight donors.

The source is a human donor in good health (CMV status not recorded). Some clones in this sample may be carry-over from other donors' samples. The sequenced sample was PBMCs.

The CDR3 protein is CASSAGQNNQPQHF. The nucleotide sequence is TGTGCCAGCAGCGCCGGACAGAACAATCAGCCCCAGCATTTT. Rearrangement joined TRBV7-6 to TRBJ1-5; the D gene is possibly TRBD1, with 6 bases matching. From a lookup of the germline V gene, CDR1 and CDR2 are SGHVS and FNYEAQ. V and J lose 5 bases and 3 bases, and a span of 11 bases separates them. The CDR3 sequence holds 14 residues, the cysteine and phenylalanine included. Only CDR3 DNA is held: 42 bases, read in frame from base 1. When the CDR3 is completed using the reference TRBV7-6 and TRBJ1-5 genes on either side, the full variable domain is GAGVSQSPRYKVTKRGQDVALRCDPISGHVSLYWYRQALGQGPEFLTYFNYEAQQDKSGLPNDRFSAERPEGSISTLTIQRTEQRDSAMYRCASSAGQNNQPQHFGDGTRLSIL.